This T cell receptor (beta chain) was profiled in a study of CD8 T cells in Susac syndrome. Random hexamers were used to reverse transcribe an amount of roughly 0.45 to 1 ug RNA. The TCR beta CDR3 was amplified by immunoSEQ multiplex PCR across 54 Vbeta, 13 Jbeta. TCRdb redid the calling of the immunoSEQ multiplex PCR reads with MiXCR, one entry per CDR3 protein. The repertoire consists of about 120,000 distinct CDR3 sequences, with less than 95% occurring once and the leading ten covering around 0.1%. Sequencing of TCR beta was performed on blood CD8+ and CD4+ T cells. Negative isolation yielded CD4+ and CD8+ T cells, and FACS enriched TEMRA cells. The J segment lost 7 bases and the V segment lost 3 bases, leaving 7 bases of the junction unmatched. Germline CDR1 reads LGHDT; CDR2 reads YNNKEL (reference sequence). This CDR3 region has 15 residues.

The sequencing sample was made of CD4+ T cells from PBMCs. V is TRBV3-1 and J is TRBJ2-1, with 9 bases matching TRBD2. The sequence was collected from a human donor in good health. This chain's CDR3 is CASSQTSGPGNEQFF. CDR3 sequence (DNA): TGTGCCAGCAGCCAGACTAGCGGACCTGGAAATGAGCAGTTCTTC.